This entry is about one T cell receptor (beta chain). Its antigen is not known. Use of 60 Vbeta and 13 Jbeta primers characterized the PCR. The assay was immunoSEQ multiplex PCR, and TCRdb's table has in-frame clones only and misses some. Of 100,000 or so clones listed, approximately 80% are singletons. The source of the sample is a study of cytomegalovirus exposure and HLA in healthy donors. Study as a whole: Among the 398 genotyped donors, less than 85% were placed in the Caucasian-associated ancestry cluster.

The germline CDR1 and CDR2 sequences are MNHEY and SVGAGI. This CDR3 region has 16 residues. Trimming took off 2 bases at V and 10 bases at J, with 18 bases between the two ends. Study findings and constraints: With DRB1 most and HLA-C fewest, TCR association rates differed between HLA loci in a later analysis. Most TCR sequences showed up rarely, but some public TCRs showed up in many donors. Relative to the approximately 700-donor mean, N-insertions were reportedly fewer in an Asian-associated ancestry cluster in a later analysis.

The chain combines TRBV6-5 with TRBJ1-6; D call uncertain. This sequence was found in a man aged 18 to 29 in good health and CMV-seronegative. The sequenced sample was PBMCs. The CDR3 region has the DNA TGTGCCAGCAGTTACAGCTTCGGGGTTGGGCGATCACCCCTCCACTTT. This sequence encodes CASSYSFGVGRSPLHF.